The entry that follows covers one TCR beta chain sequence. Its antigen is still unknown. Base qualities were left out, and no much larger clone turns up one base away. The record originates from a study of cytomegalovirus exposure and HLA in healthy donors (TCRdb year 2017). The study in broad terms: An earlier analysis of several hundred of the donors reported 276 Gb of sequence data and some 120 million unique TCR beta sequences from some 180 million T cells. To predict cytomegalovirus infection status, the study brought together high-throughput TCR immunosequencing, statistical association of individual TCRs with disease status, and machine learning. HLA typing covered class I and class II loci at four-digit resolution. All discovery cohort repertoires had been generated using a single sequencing platform. A later genetic analysis took genome-wide SNP genotypes for about 60% of the roughly 670 donors and used that subset as a discovery cohort. In a later analysis, previously published TCR beta repertoires from 666 donors were re-analyzed and high-resolution HLA genotyping was added so that TCR occurrence patterns could be studied. To decide whether each TCR beta V gene segment behaved as functional or pseudogenic, an earlier analysis of several hundred of the donors relied on high-throughput TCR beta sequencing. Rather than using new phenotypic data, the later analysis identified candidate immune exposures from TCR beta sequences and from how often those sequences occurred across donors. Among about 400 genotyped donors of the cohort, an average of approximately 240,000 unique TCR beta nucleotide sequences was sequenced per donor, of which approximately 19% were non-productive. A few DR-DQ haplotypes were handled as single units for association and clustering because linkage in the cohort was strong. Typing coverage varied by locus: roughly 629-640 donors for A, B, C, DRB1 and DQB1; 500 to 550 for DQA1; 606 for DPA1; some 470 for DPB1. Along with the approximately 700-subject first cohort, a separate validation cohort of some 130 different subjects was used. The study aimed to test whether signatures of past pathogen exposure could be identified by cataloging public T cell receptors. Of the roughly 410 genotyped donors, approximately 81% were placed in the genetic ancestry cluster associated with self-reported Caucasian donors. An early release covering 500 to 750 HLA-typed donors comprised about 290 gigabases of sequencing data and around 80 million unique TCR sequences. Donor age, sex, ethnicity and CMV serostatus were compiled alongside the repertoire data. The study used immunosequencing to profile the T cell repertoires of about 670 subjects and linked those repertoires to cytomegalovirus serostatus.

The cohort consisted of hundreds of healthy bone marrow donors. All cohort members were sampled while nominally healthy, although unrecorded immune exposures were likely present. The donor was CMV seronegative and was included in the group of several hundred seronegative cohort members. A peripheral blood sample was collected from each donor, and TCR beta sequencing was performed on peripheral blood mononuclear cells. Genomic DNA extraction from the blood cell samples was performed with the Qiagen DNeasy Blood Extraction Kit. V is pruned by 5 bases and J by 2 bases, leaving 8 bases of the junction without a gene match. CDR1 and CDR2, looked up from the germline V gene, are ENHRY and SYGVKD. The CDR3 measures 18 amino acids from cysteine to phenylalanine. The CDR3 DNA has 54 bases and is translated from base 1. What the authors observed across the whole study: At a false discovery rate of 0.05, a later analysis linked about 16,000 TCR beta sequences to specific HLA alleles. In a later genetic analysis, a missense DCLRE1C variant was associated with V-gene and J-gene trimming of TCR beta chains, and the association was replicated in an independent cohort. While some public TCRs were present in many individuals, most TCR sequences turned up only very rarely across donors. A later analysis reported that several top co-occurrence clusters appeared linked to parvovirus B19, influenza, CMV and Epstein-Barr virus. According to a later analysis, most CMV-associated TCR beta chains appeared to be HLA-restricted, and the HLA associations seemed to be driven largely by CMV exposure. Because HLA typing was unavailable for some donors at each locus, only the typed subset was used in association tests. Presence/absence analyses assumed roughly uniform sequencing depth across donors, an assumption that may not hold. The 87-base-pair reads could not distinguish some IMGT-functional V segments, including TRBV6-2 and TRBV6-3, so those segments were excluded. A later analysis found that TCR association rates varied across HLA loci, with DRB1 alleles showing the most associated TCRs and HLA-C alleles the fewest. A further reported finding was that TCR beta sequences accurately predicted the HLA-A and HLA-B alleles for most subjects in the first cohort. Because counts were too low, some 17 rarely observed V segments, including chromosome 9 orphons, were excluded from the earlier analysis of 587 of the donors. Only TCR beta chains were sequenced in this cohort, and the absence of alpha or paired-chain data limited detectable features. According to the authors, the approach could potentially be generalized to other disease states and immunological phenotypes. A later analysis found that HLA-associated TCR beta chains were more clonally expanded and had lower generation probabilities than equally common non-associated chains. A total of 150 to 200 TCR beta chains were listed by the study as associated with cytomegalovirus. The classifier was reported to diagnose cytomegalovirus status with high specificity and sensitivity in both the original and validation cohorts. Immune exposure information for the cohort was limited to CMV serostatus. A group of highly shared sequence variants was considered likely to be a technical artifact of the sequencing pipeline. Linkage disequilibrium might explain the correlated functional status among segregating V segments, but an unknown experimental factor could not be ruled out. A few of the identified cytomegalovirus-associated TCR beta chains were confirmed in vitro to be specific for cytomegalovirus antigens. When HLA alleles, especially DR and DQ, strongly co-occurred, attributing TCR associations to individual alleles was difficult. Broadly in line with IMGT annotations, most TCR beta V segments showed up in productive rearrangements about 87% or about 30% of the time in an earlier analysis of several hundred of the donors. According to a later genetic analysis, donors in an Asian-associated ancestry cluster had fewer N-insertions in productive TCRs than the roughly 700-donor mean.

The library was obtained by the immunoSEQ multiplex PCR assay. For the multiplex PCR, a mixture combining 60 forward primers for TCR Vbeta segments and 13 reverse primers for TCR Jbeta segments was used. The CDR3 region of rearranged TCR beta genes was amplified from genomic DNA with a multiplex PCR assay. The Illumina HiSeq System was used to sequence the amplified TCR beta libraries as 87-base-pair reads. On the study's bioinformatics: A later analysis tallied 70 million to 100 million unique TCR beta chains across the 700 or so repertoires, and approximately 12 million of those chains were shared by two or more donors. Raw reads were error-corrected and collapsed into unique sequences by a nearest-neighbor algorithm in which closely related sequences were merged to remove PCR and sequencing errors. CDR3 sequences were aligned to IMGT reference sequences to assign V, D and J gene segments. For a sequence to be retained, at least a six-nucleotide match to both a V gene segment and a J gene segment was required. A rearrangement counted as productive if the CDR3 had no stop codons and remained in frame with V and J, and every other rearrangement counted as non-productive. CDR3 was defined according to IMGT convention as the region running from the second conserved V-encoded cysteine to the conserved J-encoded phenylalanine. Sequences without an unambiguous match to a single V gene segment were excluded from the earlier analysis of a few hundred of the donors. In an earlier analysis of approximately 610 of the donors, V segments were called functional above 56.7% productive rearrangements and were called segregating when the between-donor standard deviation exceeded 5%. A statistical classification framework was built to diagnose cytomegalovirus status from the catalog of TCR beta chain sequences. In a later analysis, V and J genes were assigned by comparing TCR nucleotide sequences against IMGT/GENE-DB human TR gene sequences. Using the TCRdist pipeline, a later analysis assigned CDR3 sequences along with most-parsimonious VDJ recombination scenarios. In a later analysis, each TCR beta chain was defined by its CDR3 amino acid sequence together with its V-gene family, and reads without a unique V-gene family were excluded. As a way to deal with suspected cross-contamination and a sequencing artifact, a later analysis dropped approximately 590 nucleotide sequences that were highly shared and had low generation probability. For each public chain, a later analysis derived a clonal expansion index from normalized ranks of inferred template counts within each repertoire. A later analysis computed generation probabilities with a VDJ recombination model fitted to out-of-frame rearrangements, and checked the results against IGoR. A later analysis scored TCR-TCR, TCR-HLA and TCR-CMV co-occurrence with hypergeometric tests, applying a repertoire-size bias correction to TCR pairs. In a later analysis, false discovery rates were estimated by permuting HLA or CMV assignments 20 times. In a later analysis, co-occurring TCRs were grouped with DBSCAN, and TCRdist sequence similarity was added when clustering was performed within HLA-allele-positive subsets. Co-occurrence clustering excluded repertoires with fewer than 30,000 or more than 120,000 public chains, plus five with anomalous nucleotide sharing. This immuneACCESS table, as held by TCRdb, lists in-frame sequences with V and J called but not all clones. Of the missing ones, under half trace to an unresolved V gene in checked studies; the others have no known cause. For V, J and clone size, that table is used; D and trimming come from the DNA. Across this sample there are about 140,000 clones, with roughly 83% seen only once. The top ten clones comprise approximately 3% of the sample.

This receptor chain uses TRBV10-3 and TRBJ2-1, and 14 junctional nucleotides match TRBD2. The receptor comes from a female donor in good health and CMV-seronegative. Sample: PBMCs. The encoded CDR3 is CAISRKRGLAGAYNEQFF. Here is the DNA: TGTGCCATCAGTAGAAAAAGGGGACTAGCGGGGGCCTACAATGAGCAGTTCTTC.